Detailed here is one T cell receptor (beta chain). The data stem from a study of ipilimumab plus nivolumab after autologous stem cell transplantation. CDR3 length equals 13 residues. The V gene's germline CDR1 is SGDLS and CDR2 YYNGEE. V was pared by 2 bases and J by 7 bases, with 9 bases between. The table came from immunoSEQ multiplex PCR; TCRdb's copy has only in-frame clones and leaves some out. The sample records 43,000 or so clones, nearly 90% being singletons. This sample comprised PBMCs, obtained in a trial of ipilimumab plus nivolumab as post-transplant consolidation. This clonotype originated in a male donor with multiple myeloma. The chain employs TRBV9 and TRBJ1-4; D ambiguous. CDR3 sequence reads: CASSVGVSEKLFF. CDR3 nucleotide sequence: TGTGCCAGCAGCGTTGGGGTTTCTGAAAAACTGTTTTTT.